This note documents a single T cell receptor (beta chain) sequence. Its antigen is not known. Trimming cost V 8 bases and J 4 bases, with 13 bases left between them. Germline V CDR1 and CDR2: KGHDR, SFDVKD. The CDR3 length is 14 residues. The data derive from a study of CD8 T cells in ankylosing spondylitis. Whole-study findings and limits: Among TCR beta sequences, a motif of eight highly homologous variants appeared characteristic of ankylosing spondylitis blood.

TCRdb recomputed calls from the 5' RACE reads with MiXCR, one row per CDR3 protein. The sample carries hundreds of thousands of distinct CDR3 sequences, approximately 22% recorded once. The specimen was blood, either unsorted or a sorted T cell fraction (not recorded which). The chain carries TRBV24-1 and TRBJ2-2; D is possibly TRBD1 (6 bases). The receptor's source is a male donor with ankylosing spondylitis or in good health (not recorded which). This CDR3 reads CATMDRDLTGELFF. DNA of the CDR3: TGTGCCACCATGGACAGAGACCTCACCGGGGAGCTGTTTTTT.